The rows below give T cell receptor beta chains drawn from one sample of a study of cytomegalovirus exposure and HLA in healthy donors. Data came from immunoSEQ multiplex PCR; TCRdb stores just in-frame clones and leaves some out. The sample lists over 200,000 clones; roughly 87% were seen once. The material sequenced was PBMCs. These receptors originate from a woman aged 40-49 years in good health and CMV-seropositive. Each CDR3 is given with its conserved first and last residue. The order of the fields is J gene, V gene, CDR3 length, clone size, D gene, CDR3 DNA, CDR3 protein. A D gene is named only where the DNA matches it firmly. A row's size may be missing; if present it is once, few, many or a size class.

TRBJ1-2	TRBV27	14	-	TRBD1	TGTGCCAGCAGTTGGGACAGCACTAACTATGGCTACACCTTC	CASSWDSTNYGYTF
TRBJ2-3	TRBV29-1	14	-	-	TGCAGCGTTGCGCGGTATCGGGACACAGATACGCAGTATTTT	CSVARYRDTDTQYF
TRBJ2-7	TRBV7-2	14	-	-	TGTGCCAGCAGCTTAGCGCGAGTCTCATACGAGCAGTACTTC	CASSLARVSYEQYF
TRBJ2-7	TRBV6-6	12	-	TRBD2	TGTGCCAGCGACTCTAGCGGCTACGAGCAGTACTTC	CASDSSGYEQYF
TRBJ1-2	TRBV5-1	14	-	-	TGCGCCAGCAGCCCCGCGGGGGGAGGATATGGCTACACCTTC	CASSPAGGGYGYTF
TRBJ1-2	TRBV10-3	14	-	-	TGTGCCATCAGTGATTCAGGGGTAAACTATGGCTACACCTTC	CAISDSGVNYGYTF
TRBJ2-7	TRBV6-5	13	-	TRBD2	TGTGCCAGCAGTACGACTAGCGGCTACGAGCAGTACTTC	CASSTTSGYEQYF
TRBJ1-2	TRBV7-2	14	few	-	TGTGCCAGCAGCTTATTGGGTTCACGGAGTGGCTACACCTTC	CASSLLGSRSGYTF
TRBJ2-1	TRBV7-2	15	-	TRBD1	TGTGCCAGCAGCTCGGGACAGGGGTCCTACAATGAGCAGTTCTTC	CASSSGQGSYNEQFF
TRBJ2-7	TRBV5-4	14	few	TRBD2	TGTGCCAGCAGCATAAGCGGGAGTGCCTACGAGCAGTACTTC	CASSISGSAYEQYF
TRBJ2-7	TRBV7-8	14	-	TRBD1	TGTGCCAGCAGCTCCGGGACAGTCCCCTACGAGCAGTACTTC	CASSSGTVPYEQYF
TRBJ2-1	TRBV11-3	16	-	-	TGTGCCAGCAGCTTGGCATTCGGGGGACTCTACAATGAGCAGTTCTTC	CASSLAFGGLYNEQFF
TRBJ2-5	TRBV5-1	14	-	-	TGCGCCAGCAGCCCGGCCGGAGGTCAAGAGACCCAGTACTTC	CASSPAGGQETQYF
TRBJ2-4	TRBV7-2	13	-	TRBD1	TGTGCCAGCAGCATCCTCACAGGGGACATTCAGTACTTC	CASSILTGDIQYF
TRBJ2-3	TRBV11-3	15	-	-	TGTGCCAGCAGCGTTCCGGGACTGAGCACAGATACGCAGTATTTT	CASSVPGLSTDTQYF
TRBJ2-3	TRBV5-1	16	-	TRBD2	TGCGCCAGCAGCTTTTCCGGGACTAGCGGCACAGATACGCAGTATTTT	CASSFSGTSGTDTQYF
TRBJ1-1	TRBV4-2	15	-	TRBD1	TGTGCCAGCAGCCAATGGGACAGACCCCTCACTGAAGCTTTCTTT	CASSQWDRPLTEAFF
TRBJ2-7	TRBV7-9	15	-	-	TGTGCCAGCAGTATCGCAAGGGGGAGCTCCTACGAGCAGTACTTC	CASSIARGSSYEQYF
TRBJ1-4	TRBV28	15	-	-	TGTGCCAGCAGTCCGCCCCCGACACGGGGGAGCTCTCACTTTTTT	CASSPPPTRGSSHFF
TRBJ2-2	TRBV28	15	-	TRBD2	TGTGCCAGCAAACGAAGCGGGACCAACACCGGGGAGCTGTTTTTT	CASKRSGTNTGELFF
TRBJ2-1	TRBV5-6	14	once	-	TGTGCCAGCAGCCTTCAGGGAATTAACAATGAGCAGTTCTTC	CASSLQGINNEQFF
TRBJ2-1	TRBV11-2	13	once	-	TGTGCCAGCAGCTTAGCGGGGTCTAGGGAGCAGTTCTTC	CASSLAGSREQFF
TRBJ2-7	TRBV19	12	once	-	TGTGCCAGTAGTGGGGGGATGGGGGAGCAGTACTTC	CASSGGMGEQYF
TRBJ1-2	TRBV2	17	once	TRBD1	TGTGCCAGCAGTGACCGGGACAGCCCCGGCCGGGACTATGGCTACACCTTC	CASSDRDSPGRDYGYTF
TRBJ2-5	TRBV27	14	-	TRBD1	TGTGCCAGCAGTTATGACAGGGATGGTGAGACCCAGTACTTC	CASSYDRDGETQYF
TRBJ1-1	TRBV11-3	13	-	-	TGTGCCAGCAGCACAGGGACGAACACTGAAGCTTTCTTT	CASSTGTNTEAFF
TRBJ1-1	TRBV11-3	15	few	-	TGTGCCAGCAGCTTAGACTCGGTGAGGAACACTGAAGCTTTCTTT	CASSLDSVRNTEAFF
TRBJ2-7	TRBV7-2	14	-	TRBD2	TGTGCCAGCAGCTTCGGGGGGAAGACCTACGAGCAGTACTTC	CASSFGGKTYEQYF
TRBJ2-2	TRBV27	15	once	-	TGTGCCAGCAGCCTCGATTCCCGAGGGACCGGGGAGCTGTTTTTT	CASSLDSRGTGELFF
TRBJ1-3	TRBV7-2	18	-	TRBD1	TGTGCCAGCAGCCGTCTCCTACTAGTCGACAGGGCCGGAAACACCATATATTTT	CASSRLLLVDRAGNTIYF
TRBJ1-4	TRBV7-8	19	-	TRBD1	TGTGCCAGCAGCTTAGCGGAGACGTCCAGGGGGCTGACTAATGAAAAACTGTTTTTT	CASSLAETSRGLTNEKLFF
TRBJ2-7	TRBV6-1	16	-	TRBD1	TGTGCCAGCAGTGAAGCGAAGGGGGCAAATCCCGACGAGCAGTACTTC	CASSEAKGANPDEQYF
TRBJ1-5	TRBV5-8	16	-	TRBD1	TGTGCCAGCAGCTTGGACCAGGGGGTGATGAATCAGCCCCAGCATTTT	CASSLDQGVMNQPQHF
TRBJ2-2	TRBV7-9	17	-	TRBD2	TGTGCCAGCAGCCTCTCGGTAGCGGGAGGTAAAACCGGGGAGCTGTTTTTT	CASSLSVAGGKTGELFF
TRBJ2-3	TRBV4-2	14	-	-	TGTGCCAGCAGCCAAGATGGCCGGGCAGATACGCAGTATTTT	CASSQDGRADTQYF